The present T cell receptor (beta chain) was sequenced within a study of blood T cell repertoires in COVID-19. For the study at large: Samples taken during acute and convalescent COVID-19 were collected in the United States, Italy and Spain.

Germline V CDR1 and CDR2: LGHDT, YNNKEL (reference sequence). V dropped 2 bases and J dropped 7; count of bases not matched to a gene: 9. This CDR3 comprises 16 residues. Enrolled during active infection, Seattle patients were then followed longitudinally. The method was immunoSEQ multiplex PCR; TCRdb's version includes in-frame clones alone and lacks a portion of them. The sample contains roughly 16,000 clones, about 89% of which appear only once. Sequenced: peripheral blood. This chain links TRBV3-1 (or the pseudogene TRBV3-2) with TRBJ2-1; 9 bases are a match to TRBD2. The source of this sequence is a woman of 80 years or more with COVID-19, enrolled during active disease. CDR3 DNA sequence: TGTGCCAGCAGCCAATCTCGGAGCGGGGGGTGGAATGAGCAGTTCTTC. Its translation is CASSQSRSGGWNEQFF.